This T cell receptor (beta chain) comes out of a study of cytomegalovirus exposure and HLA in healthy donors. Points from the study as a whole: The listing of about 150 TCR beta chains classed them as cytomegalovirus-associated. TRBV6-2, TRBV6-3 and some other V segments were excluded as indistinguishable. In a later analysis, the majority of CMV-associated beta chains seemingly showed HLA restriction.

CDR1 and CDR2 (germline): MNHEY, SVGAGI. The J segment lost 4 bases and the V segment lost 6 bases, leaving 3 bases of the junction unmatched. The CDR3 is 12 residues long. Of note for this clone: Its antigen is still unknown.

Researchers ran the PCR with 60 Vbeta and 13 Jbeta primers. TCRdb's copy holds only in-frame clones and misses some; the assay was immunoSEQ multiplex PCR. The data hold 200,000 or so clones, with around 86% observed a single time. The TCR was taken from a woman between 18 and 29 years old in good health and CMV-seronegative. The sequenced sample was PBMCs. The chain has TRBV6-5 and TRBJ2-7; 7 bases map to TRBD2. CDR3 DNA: TGTGCCAGCAGGGGAGCGGGGTACGAGCAGTACTTC. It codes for CASRGAGYEQYF.